This T cell receptor beta chain appears in the sequencing data of a study of cytomegalovirus exposure and HLA in healthy donors. This clone has more than one count but fewer than ten. Its antigen remains unknown. PCR employed 60 Vbeta and 13 Jbeta primers. Sequencing used immunoSEQ multiplex PCR; TCRdb keeps in-frame clones, though not all of them. The sample has 75,000 to 95,000 clones; roughly 80% are singletons. Study-wide points: No immune exposure information besides CMV serostatus was available. Cytomegalovirus-associated TCR beta chains were listed, numbering 150 to 200. The HLA-A and HLA-B alleles of most subjects were reportedly predicted accurately from TCR beta sequences.

Trimming removed 5 bases from V and 0 bases from J, with 7 bases in between. CDR1 is SEHNR, CDR2 FQNEAQ, per germline (reference sequence). The CDR3 is 13 residues long. Sequencing was carried out using PBMCs. This receptor was identified in a human donor in good health. The chain uses TRBV7-9 and TRBJ1-1, with D uncertain. The CDR3 nucleotides are TGTGCCAGCAGCCATTCAGTGAACACTGAAGCTTTCTTT. This gives the protein CASSHSVNTEAFF.